This T cell receptor (beta chain) was identified during a study of vaccination effects on CD4 cells after COVID-19. Overall study results and limits: There was only 1 of 255 vaccine-induced clones in healthy vaccinees that cross-reacted with common cold coronaviruses.

Culture proceeded for 9 to 11 days, and CD4+ T cells were then isolated. IL-2 medium took the place of half the medium on both days 3 and 7. Looked up from germline, CDR1 is MGHRA and CDR2 is YSYEKL. The V gene lost 2 bases and the J gene lost 2 bases, with 12 bases spanning the gap. The CDR3 extends over 15 amino acids. A note on this clone: The antigen is undetermined.

Only in-frame clones appear in the TCRdb table, and some are missing; sequencing was by immunoSEQ multiplex PCR. The table records about 74,000 clones, roughly three quarters of them present only once. The specimen was CD4+ T cells from PBMCs cultured without peptide, collected before COVID-19 vaccination. V is TRBV4-1 and J is TRBJ1-2; D not certain. The source of this sequence is a human donor who received a COVID-19 vaccine. CDR3 region: CASSQTGPPNYGYTF. For the CDR3, the DNA is TGCGCCAGCAGCCAAACCGGGCCTCCAAACTATGGCTACACCTTC.